The T cell receptor beta chain described here comes from a study of metastatic and nonmetastatic thyroid tumors. Looking at the study overall: Peripheral blood and tumor or nodule samples from malignant and benign thyroid patients were compared.

Methods used by the authors: The study's classifier, a distant-metastasis tool for papillary thyroid cancer, was built using CDR3 differences across clinicopathological groups. TCRdb reprocessed the PCR reads using MiXCR. The V and J calls were determined by TCRdb, not by the authors. The table lists 35,000 to 50,000 clones, about 3.3% of them singletons. Treatment of any kind had been given to no patient before thyroid surgery. This clone was counted ten times or more. The CDR3 consists of 13 residues. Germline V gene sequence: CDR1 SGHAT, CDR2 FQNNGV. Trimming took off 5 bases at V and 7 bases at J, with 12 bases between the two ends.

The chain employs TRBV11-2 and TRBJ2-1; a weak D match, TRBD2 (6 bases). The sequenced material came from blood. The origin of this receptor is a female donor with papillary thyroid cancer or a benign thyroid nodule (not recorded which). Some clones in this sample may be carry-over from other donors' samples. Here the CDR3 reads CASSVGLKNEQFF. The CDR3 DNA is TGTGCCAGCAGCGTGGGACTGAAAAATGAGCAGTTCTTC.